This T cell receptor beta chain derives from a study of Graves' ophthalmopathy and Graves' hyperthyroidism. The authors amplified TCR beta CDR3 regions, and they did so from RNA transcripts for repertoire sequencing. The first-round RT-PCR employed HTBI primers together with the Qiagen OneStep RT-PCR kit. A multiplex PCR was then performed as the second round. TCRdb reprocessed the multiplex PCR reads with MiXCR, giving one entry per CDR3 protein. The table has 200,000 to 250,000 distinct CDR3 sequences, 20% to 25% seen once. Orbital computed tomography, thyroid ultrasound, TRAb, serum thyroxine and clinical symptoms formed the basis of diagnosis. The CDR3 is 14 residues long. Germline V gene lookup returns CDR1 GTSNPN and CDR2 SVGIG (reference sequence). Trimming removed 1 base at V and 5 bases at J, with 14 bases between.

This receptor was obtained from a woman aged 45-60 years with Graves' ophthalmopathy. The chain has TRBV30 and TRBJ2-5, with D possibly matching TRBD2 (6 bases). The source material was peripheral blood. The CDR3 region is CAWSGASAWETQYF. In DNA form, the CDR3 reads TGTGCCTGGAGTGGGGCTAGCGCGTGGGAGACCCAGTACTTC.